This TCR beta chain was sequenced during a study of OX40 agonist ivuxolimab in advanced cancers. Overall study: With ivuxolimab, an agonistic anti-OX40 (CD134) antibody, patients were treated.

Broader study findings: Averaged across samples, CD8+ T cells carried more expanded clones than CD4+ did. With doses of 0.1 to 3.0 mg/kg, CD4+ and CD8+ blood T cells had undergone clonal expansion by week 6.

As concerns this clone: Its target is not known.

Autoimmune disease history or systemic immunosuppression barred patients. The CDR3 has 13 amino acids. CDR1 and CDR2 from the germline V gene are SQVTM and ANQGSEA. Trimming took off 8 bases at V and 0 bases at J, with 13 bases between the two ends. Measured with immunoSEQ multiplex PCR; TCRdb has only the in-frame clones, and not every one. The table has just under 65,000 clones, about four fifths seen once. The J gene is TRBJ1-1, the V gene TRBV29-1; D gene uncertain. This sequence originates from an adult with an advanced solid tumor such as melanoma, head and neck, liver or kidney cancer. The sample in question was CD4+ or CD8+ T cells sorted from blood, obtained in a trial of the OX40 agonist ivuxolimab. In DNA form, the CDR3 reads TGCAGCCCCCGCGCATCCATGAACACTGAAGCTTTCTTT. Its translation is CSPRASMNTEAFF.